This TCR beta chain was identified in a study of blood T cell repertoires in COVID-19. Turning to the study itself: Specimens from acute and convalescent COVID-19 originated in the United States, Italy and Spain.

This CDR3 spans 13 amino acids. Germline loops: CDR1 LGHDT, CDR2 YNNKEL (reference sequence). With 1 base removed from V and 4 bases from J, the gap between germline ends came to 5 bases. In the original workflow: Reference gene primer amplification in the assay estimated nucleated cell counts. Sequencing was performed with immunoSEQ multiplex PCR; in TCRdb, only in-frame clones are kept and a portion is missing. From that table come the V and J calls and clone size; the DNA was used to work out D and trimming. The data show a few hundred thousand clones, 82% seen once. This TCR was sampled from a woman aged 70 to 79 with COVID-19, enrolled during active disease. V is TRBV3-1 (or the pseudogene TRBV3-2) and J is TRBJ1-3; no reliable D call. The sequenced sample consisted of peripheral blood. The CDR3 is CASSQVTGNTIYF. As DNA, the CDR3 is TGTGCCAGCAGCCAAGTTACAGGAAACACCATATATTTT.